This TCR beta chain was sequenced for a study of technical replicates of blood from a handful of donors. This CDR3 has 18 residues. From germline, CDR1 is SNHLY and CDR2 FYNNEI. Unmatched junction bases numbered 10, after V lost 6 bases and J lost 3 bases. The repertoire was sequenced with immunoSEQ multiplex PCR; TCRdb's copy has only in-frame clones and lacks some. The table has approximately 81,000 clones, about 81% seen once. Sequencing was carried out using PBMCs. The receptor's source is a human donor in good health. Some clones in this sample may be carry-over from other donors' samples. V and J are TRBV2 and TRBJ2-6; 11 bases match TRBD2. The CDR3 sequence: CASRATSGGLRGANVLTF. CDR3 sequence (DNA): TGTGCCAGCAGGGCCACTAGCGGGGGTCTTCGTGGGGCCAACGTCCTGACTTTC.